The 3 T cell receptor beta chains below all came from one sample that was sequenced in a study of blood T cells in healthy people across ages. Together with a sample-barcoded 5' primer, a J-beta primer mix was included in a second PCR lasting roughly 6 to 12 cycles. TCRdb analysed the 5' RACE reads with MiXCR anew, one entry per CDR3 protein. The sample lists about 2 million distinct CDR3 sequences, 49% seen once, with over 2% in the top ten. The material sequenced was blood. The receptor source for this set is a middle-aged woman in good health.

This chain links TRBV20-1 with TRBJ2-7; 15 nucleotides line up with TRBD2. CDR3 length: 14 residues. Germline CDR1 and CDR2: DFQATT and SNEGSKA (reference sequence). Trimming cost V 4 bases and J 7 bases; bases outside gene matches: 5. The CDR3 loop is CSAKGTSGRNEQYF. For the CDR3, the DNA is TGCAGTGCTAAAGGGACTAGCGGGAGGAATGAGCAGTACTTC.

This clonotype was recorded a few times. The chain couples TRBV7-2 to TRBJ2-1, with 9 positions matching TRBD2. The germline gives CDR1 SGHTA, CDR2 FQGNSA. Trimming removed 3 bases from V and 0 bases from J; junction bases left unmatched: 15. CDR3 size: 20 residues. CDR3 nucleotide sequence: TGTGCCAGCAGCTTCTACCTGGGCGGGGGGGCCATCAGCTCCTACAATGAGCAGTTCTTC. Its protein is CASSFYLGGGAISSYNEQFF. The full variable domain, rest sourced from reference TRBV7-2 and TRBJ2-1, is GAGVSQSPSNKVTEKGKDVELRCDPISGHTALYWYRQSLGQGLEFLIYFQGNSAPDKSGLPSDRFSAERTGGSVSTLTIQRTQQEDSAVYLCASSFYLGGGAISSYNEQFFGPGTRLTVL.

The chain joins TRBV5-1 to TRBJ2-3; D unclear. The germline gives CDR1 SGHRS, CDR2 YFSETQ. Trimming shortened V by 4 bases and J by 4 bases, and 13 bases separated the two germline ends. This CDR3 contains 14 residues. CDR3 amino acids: CASSQSPGPDTQYF. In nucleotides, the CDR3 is TGCGCCAGCAGCCAGTCCCCCGGCCCAGATACGCAGTATTTT.